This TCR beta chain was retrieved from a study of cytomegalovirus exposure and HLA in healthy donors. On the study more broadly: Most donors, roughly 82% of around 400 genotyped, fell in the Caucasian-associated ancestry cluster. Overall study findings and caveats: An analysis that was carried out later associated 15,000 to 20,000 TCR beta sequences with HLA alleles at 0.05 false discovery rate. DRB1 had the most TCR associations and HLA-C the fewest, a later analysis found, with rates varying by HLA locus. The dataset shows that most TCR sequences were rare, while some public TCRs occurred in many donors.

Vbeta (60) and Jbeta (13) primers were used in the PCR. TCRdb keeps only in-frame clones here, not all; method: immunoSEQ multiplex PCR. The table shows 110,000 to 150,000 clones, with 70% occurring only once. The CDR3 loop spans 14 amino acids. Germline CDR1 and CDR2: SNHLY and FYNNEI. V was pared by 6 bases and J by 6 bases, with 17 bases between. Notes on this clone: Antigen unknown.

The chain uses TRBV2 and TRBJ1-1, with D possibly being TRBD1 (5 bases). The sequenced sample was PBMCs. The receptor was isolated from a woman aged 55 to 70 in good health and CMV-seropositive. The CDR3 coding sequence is TGTGCCAGCAGCCCCCGGGGGAGGGGACCTGAAGCTTTCTTT. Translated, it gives CASSPRGRGPEAFF.